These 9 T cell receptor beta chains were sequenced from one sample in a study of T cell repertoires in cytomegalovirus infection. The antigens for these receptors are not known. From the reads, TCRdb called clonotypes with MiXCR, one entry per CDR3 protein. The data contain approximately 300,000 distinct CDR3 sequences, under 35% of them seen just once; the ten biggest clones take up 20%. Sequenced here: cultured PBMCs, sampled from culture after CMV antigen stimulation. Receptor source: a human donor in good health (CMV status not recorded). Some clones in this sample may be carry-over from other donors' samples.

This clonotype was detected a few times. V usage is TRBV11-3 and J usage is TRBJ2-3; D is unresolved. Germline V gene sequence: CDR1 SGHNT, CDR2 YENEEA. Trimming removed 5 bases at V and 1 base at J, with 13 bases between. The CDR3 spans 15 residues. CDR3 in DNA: TGTGCCAGCAGCCGGACGGCCTCGGGCACAGATACGCAGTATTTT. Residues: CASSRTASGTDTQYF.

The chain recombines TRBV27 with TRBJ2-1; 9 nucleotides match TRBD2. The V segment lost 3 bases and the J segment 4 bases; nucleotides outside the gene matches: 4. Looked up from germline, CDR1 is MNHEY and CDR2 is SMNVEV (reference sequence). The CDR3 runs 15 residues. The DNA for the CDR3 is TGTGCCAGCAGTTTTCAGACTAGCGGATACAATGAGCAGTTCTTC. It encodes CASSFQTSGYNEQFF.

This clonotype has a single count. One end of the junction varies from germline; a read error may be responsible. CDR3: CAGSFNRDYGYTF. In DNA, the CDR3 is TGCGCCGGCAGCTTCAACAGGGACTATGGCTACACCTTC. The chain has TRBV5-1 and TRBJ1-2, with D tentatively TRBD1 (6 bases). This CDR3 has 13 residues. From germline, CDR1 is SGHRS and CDR2 YFSETQ.

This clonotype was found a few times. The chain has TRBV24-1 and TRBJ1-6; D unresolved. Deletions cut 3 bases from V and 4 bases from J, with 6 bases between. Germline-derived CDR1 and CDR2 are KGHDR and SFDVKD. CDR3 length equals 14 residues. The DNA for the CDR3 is TGTGCCACCAGTGATCTGAAGTATAATTCACCCCTCCACTTT. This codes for CATSDLKYNSPLHF.

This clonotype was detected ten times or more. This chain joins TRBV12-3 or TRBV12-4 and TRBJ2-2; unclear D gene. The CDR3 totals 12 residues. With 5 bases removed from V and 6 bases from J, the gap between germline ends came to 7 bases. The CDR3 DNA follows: TGTGCCAGCAGTGGTCGCTCCGGGGAGCTGTTTTTT. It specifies CASSGRSGELFF.

The chain's CDR3 is CASGTGKAYEQYF. For the CDR3, the DNA is TGTGCCAGCGGGACAGGGAAGGCCTACGAGCAGTACTTC. This chain connects TRBV7-2 to TRBJ2-7; TRBD1 aligns across 9 bases. Losses at the gene ends were 8 bases for V and 2 bases for J; bases not matched to a gene: 4. The CDR3 length is 13 residues. Germline V gene sequence: CDR1 SGHTA, CDR2 FQGNSA.

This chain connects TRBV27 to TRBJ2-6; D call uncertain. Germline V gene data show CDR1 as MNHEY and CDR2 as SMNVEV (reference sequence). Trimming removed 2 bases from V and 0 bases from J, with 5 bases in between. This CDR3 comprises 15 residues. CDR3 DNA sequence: TGTGCCAGCAGTTTAAAGTTCTCTGGGGCCAACGTCCTGACTTTC. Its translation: CASSLKFSGANVLTF.

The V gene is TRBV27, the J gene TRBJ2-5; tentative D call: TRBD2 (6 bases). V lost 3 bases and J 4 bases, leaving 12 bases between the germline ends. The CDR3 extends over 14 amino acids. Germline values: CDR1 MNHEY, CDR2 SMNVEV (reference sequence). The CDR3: CASSFRFGGETQYF. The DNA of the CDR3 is TGTGCCAGCAGTTTCCGATTCGGGGGAGAGACCCAGTACTTC.

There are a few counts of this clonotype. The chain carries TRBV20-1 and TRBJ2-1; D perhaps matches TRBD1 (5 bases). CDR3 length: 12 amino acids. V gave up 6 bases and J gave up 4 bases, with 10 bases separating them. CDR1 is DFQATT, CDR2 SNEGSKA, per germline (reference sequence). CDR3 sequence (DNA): TGCAGTGCCCTCCAGGGTTACAATGAGCAGTTCTTC. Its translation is CSALQGYNEQFF.